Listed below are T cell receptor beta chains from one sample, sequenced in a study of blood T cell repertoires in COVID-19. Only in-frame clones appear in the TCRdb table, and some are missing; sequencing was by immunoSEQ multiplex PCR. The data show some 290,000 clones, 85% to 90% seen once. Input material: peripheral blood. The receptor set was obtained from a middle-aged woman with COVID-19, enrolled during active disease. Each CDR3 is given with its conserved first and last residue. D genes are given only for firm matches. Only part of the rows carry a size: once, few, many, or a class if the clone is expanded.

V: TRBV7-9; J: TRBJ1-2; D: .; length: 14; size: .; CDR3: CASSLGAANYGYTF; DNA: TGTGCCAGCAGCTTAGGGGCAGCTAACTATGGCTACACCTTC
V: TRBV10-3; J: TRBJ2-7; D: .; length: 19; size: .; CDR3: CAISRPRGMGGRNAYEQYF; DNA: TGTGCCATCAGCCGCCCCCGGGGTATGGGGGGTAGGAATGCGTACGAGCAGTACTTC
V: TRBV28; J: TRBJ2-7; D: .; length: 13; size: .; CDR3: CASSYGGTYEQYF; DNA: TGTGCCAGCAGCTACGGAGGTACCTACGAGCAGTACTTC
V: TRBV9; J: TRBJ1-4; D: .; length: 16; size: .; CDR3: CASSRGGGSQDEKLFF; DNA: TGTGCCAGCAGTCGGGGTGGGGGCTCTCAGGATGAAAAACTGTTTTTT
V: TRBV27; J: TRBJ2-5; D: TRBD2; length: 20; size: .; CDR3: CASSLSRRVAGGPSQETQYF; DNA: TGTGCCAGCAGTTTATCGCGGCGGGTAGCGGGGGGGCCCTCCCAAGAGACCCAGTACTTC
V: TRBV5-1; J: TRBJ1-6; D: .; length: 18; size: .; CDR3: CASSPTLRGGHYNSPLHF; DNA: TGCGCCAGCAGCCCTACACTTCGAGGTGGACACTACAATTCACCCCTCCACTTT
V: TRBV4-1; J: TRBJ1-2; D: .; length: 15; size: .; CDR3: CASSHANGLSYGYTF; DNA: TGCGCCAGCAGCCACGCCAACGGACTCTCCTATGGCTACACCTTC
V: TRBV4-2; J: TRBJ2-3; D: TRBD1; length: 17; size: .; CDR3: CASSWPGGSSSTDTQYF; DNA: TGTGCCAGCAGTTGGCCAGGGGGTTCCTCTAGCACAGATACGCAGTATTTT
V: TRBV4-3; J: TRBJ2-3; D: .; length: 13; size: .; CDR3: CASSQAGSDTQYF; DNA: TGCGCCAGCAGCCAAGCAGGCTCTGATACGCAGTATTTT
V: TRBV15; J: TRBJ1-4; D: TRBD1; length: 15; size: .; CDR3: CATSSRDRAGEKLFF; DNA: TGTGCCACCAGCAGCCGGGACAGGGCGGGCGAAAAACTGTTTTTT
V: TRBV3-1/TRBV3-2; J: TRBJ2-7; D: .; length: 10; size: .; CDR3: CASSRGLRYF; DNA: TGTGCCAGCAGTCGAGGCCTCCGGTACTTC
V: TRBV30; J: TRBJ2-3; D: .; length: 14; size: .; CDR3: CVVGGGTSTDTQYF; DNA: TGTGTAGTAGGTGGAGGGACTAGCACAGATACGCAGTATTTT
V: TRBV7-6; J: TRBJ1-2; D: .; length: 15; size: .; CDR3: CASSPAEGARYGYTF; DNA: TGTGCCAGCAGCCCTGCCGAGGGCGCCCGCTATGGCTACACCTTC
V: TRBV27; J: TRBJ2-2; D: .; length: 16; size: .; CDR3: CASSLGWSGGTGELFF; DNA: TGTGCCAGCAGTTTAGGGTGGTCAGGGGGGACCGGGGAGCTGTTTTTT
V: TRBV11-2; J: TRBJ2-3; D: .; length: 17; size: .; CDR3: CASSPDPVRGGADTQYF; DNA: TGTGCCAGCAGCCCAGACCCCGTGCGGGGTGGGGCAGATACGCAGTATTTT
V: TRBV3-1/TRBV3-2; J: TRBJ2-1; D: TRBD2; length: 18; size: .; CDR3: CASSQDALLAGVYNEQFF; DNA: TGTGCCAGCAGCCAGGATGCCCTACTAGCGGGAGTGTACAATGAGCAGTTCTTC
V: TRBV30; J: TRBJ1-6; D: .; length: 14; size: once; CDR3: CAWNFRGTNSPLHF; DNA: TGTGCCTGGAACTTCCGCGGGACTAATTCACCCCTCCACTTT
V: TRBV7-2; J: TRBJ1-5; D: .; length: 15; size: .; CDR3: CASSLAPQGYQPQHF; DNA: TGTGCCAGCAGCTTAGCGCCCCAGGGATATCAGCCCCAGCATTTT
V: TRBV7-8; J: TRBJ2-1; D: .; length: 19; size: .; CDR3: CASSLGGLWADKTYNEQFF; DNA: TGTGCCAGCAGCTTAGGTGGCCTTTGGGCAGATAAAACCTACAATGAGCAGTTCTTC
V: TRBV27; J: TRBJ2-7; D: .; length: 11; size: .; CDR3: CASAGANEQYF; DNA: TGTGCCAGCGCCGGTGCGAACGAGCAGTACTTC
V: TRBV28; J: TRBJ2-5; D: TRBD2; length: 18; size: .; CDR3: CASSLWTSGAQSRETQYF; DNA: TGTGCCAGCAGTTTATGGACTAGCGGGGCCCAAAGTCGAGAGACCCAGTACTTC
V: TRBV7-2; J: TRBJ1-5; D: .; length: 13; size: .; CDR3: CASSLEAFQPQHF; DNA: TGTGCCAGCAGCTTAGAAGCCTTTCAGCCCCAGCATTTT
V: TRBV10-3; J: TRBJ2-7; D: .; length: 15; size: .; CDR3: CAISPGQIKSYEQYF; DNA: TGTGCCATCAGTCCGGGACAAATTAAATCCTACGAGCAGTACTTC
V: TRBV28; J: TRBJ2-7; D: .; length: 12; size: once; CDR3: CASSAPGSEQYF; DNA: TGTGCCAGCAGTGCCCCGGGGTCCGAGCAGTACTTC
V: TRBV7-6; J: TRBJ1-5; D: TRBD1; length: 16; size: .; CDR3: CASSSGQGGNNQPQHF; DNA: TGTGCCAGCAGCTCCGGACAGGGGGGAAACAATCAGCCCCAGCATTTT
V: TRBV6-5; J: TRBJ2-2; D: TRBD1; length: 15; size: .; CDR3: CASSIRTGLTGELFF; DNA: TGTGCCAGCAGCATTCGGACAGGGTTGACCGGGGAGCTGTTTTTT
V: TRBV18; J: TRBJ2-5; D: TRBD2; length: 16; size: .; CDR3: CASSPLLAGVQETQYF; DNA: TGTGCCAGCTCACCACTTCTCGCGGGGGTCCAAGAGACCCAGTACTTC
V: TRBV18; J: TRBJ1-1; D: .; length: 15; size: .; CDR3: CASSPQANMNTEAFF; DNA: TGTGCCAGCTCACCCCAAGCTAATATGAACACTGAAGCTTTCTTT
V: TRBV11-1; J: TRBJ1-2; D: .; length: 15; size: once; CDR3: CASSLSRVLRDGYTF; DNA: TGTGCCAGCAGCTTAAGCAGGGTCCTTCGGGATGGCTACACCTTC
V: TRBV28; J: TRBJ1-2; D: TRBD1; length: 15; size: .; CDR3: CASLQPGTEIYGYTF; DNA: TGTGCCAGCCTTCAACCCGGGACAGAAATCTATGGCTACACCTTC
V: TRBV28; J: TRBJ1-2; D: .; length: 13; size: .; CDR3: CASTSGQPYGYTF; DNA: TGTGCCAGCACTTCCGGACAGCCCTATGGCTACACCTTC
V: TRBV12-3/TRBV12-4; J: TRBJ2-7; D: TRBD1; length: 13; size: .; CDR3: CASSLWDRHEQYF; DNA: TGTGCCAGCAGTTTATGGGACAGGCATGAGCAGTACTTC
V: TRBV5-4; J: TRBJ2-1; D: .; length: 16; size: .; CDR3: CASSPINPSSYNEQFF; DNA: TGTGCCAGCAGCCCGATAAATCCCAGCTCCTACAATGAGCAGTTCTTC
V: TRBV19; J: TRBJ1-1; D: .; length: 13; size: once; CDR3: CASSQGWHTEAFF; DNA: TGTGCCAGTAGCCAGGGGTGGCACACTGAAGCTTTCTTT
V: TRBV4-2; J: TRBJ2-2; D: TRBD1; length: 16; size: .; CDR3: CASSTLLGQGDGELFF; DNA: TGTGCCAGCAGCACCCTCCTCGGGCAGGGGGACGGGGAGCTGTTTTTT
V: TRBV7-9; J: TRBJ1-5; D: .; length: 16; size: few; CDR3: CASSLGAGDDNQPQHF; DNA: TGTGCCAGCAGCTTAGGGGCGGGAGACGATAATCAGCCCCAGCATTTT
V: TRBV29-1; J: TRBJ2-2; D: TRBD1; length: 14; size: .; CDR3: CSVRGQGPTGELFF; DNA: TGCAGCGTGAGGGGACAGGGGCCCACCGGGGAGCTGTTTTTT
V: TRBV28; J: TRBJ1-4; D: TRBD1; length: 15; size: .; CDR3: CASSTGTGANEKLFF; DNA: TGTGCCAGCAGCACCGGGACAGGGGCTAATGAAAAACTGTTTTTT
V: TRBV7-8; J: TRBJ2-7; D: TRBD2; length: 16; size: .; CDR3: CASSSQGGTSSYEQYF; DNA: TGTGCCAGCAGCTCCCAAGGGGGGACTAGCTCCTACGAGCAGTACTTC
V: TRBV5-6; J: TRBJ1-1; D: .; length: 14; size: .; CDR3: CASSWGQLNTEAFF; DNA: TGTGCCAGCAGCTGGGGGCAGTTGAACACTGAAGCTTTCTTT
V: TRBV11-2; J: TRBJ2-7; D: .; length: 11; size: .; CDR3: CASSATYEQYF; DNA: TGTGCCAGCAGCGCTACCTACGAGCAGTACTTC
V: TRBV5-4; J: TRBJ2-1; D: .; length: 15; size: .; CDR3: CASSWPRELGNEQFF; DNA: TGTGCCAGCAGCTGGCCTAGGGAGCTTGGCAATGAGCAGTTCTTC
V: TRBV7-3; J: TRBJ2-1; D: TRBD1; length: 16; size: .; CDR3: CASSYISGQGMHEQFF; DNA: TGTGCCAGCAGCTATATATCGGGACAGGGGATGCATGAGCAGTTCTTC
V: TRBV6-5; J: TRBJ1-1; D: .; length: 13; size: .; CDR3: CASRPGLNTEAFF; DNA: TGTGCCAGCAGACCTGGCCTGAACACTGAAGCTTTCTTT
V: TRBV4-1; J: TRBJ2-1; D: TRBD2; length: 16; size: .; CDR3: CASSQGWTSGTNEQFF; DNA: TGCGCCAGCAGCCAAGGGTGGACTAGCGGGACTAATGAGCAGTTCTTC
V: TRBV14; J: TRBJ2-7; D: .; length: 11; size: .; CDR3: CASRGLNEQYF; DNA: TGTGCCAGCAGGGGACTTAATGAGCAGTACTTC
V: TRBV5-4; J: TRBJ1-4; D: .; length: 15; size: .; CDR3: CASSGYTSGNEKLFF; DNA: TGTGCCAGCAGCGGCTATACCAGCGGGAATGAAAAACTGTTTTTT
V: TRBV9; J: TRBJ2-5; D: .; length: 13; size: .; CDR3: CASSVGLKETQYF; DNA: TGTGCCAGCAGCGTAGGGCTGAAGGAGACCCAGTACTTC
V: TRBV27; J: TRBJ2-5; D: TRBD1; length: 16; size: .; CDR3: CASSLSTARGKETQYF; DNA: TGTGCCAGCAGTTTATCGACGGCCAGGGGGAAAGAGACCCAGTACTTC
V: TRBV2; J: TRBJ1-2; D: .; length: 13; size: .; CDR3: CASSGGANYGYTF; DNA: TGTGCCAGCAGTGGTGGAGCTAACTATGGCTACACCTTC
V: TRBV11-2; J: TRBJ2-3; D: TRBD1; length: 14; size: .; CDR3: CASSSKQGTDTQYF; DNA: TGTGCCAGCAGCTCAAAACAGGGGACAGATACGCAGTATTTT
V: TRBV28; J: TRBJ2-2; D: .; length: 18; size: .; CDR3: CASSIGGDALHNTGELFF; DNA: TGTGCCAGCAGCATAGGGGGGGACGCTCTCCATAACACCGGGGAGCTGTTTTTT
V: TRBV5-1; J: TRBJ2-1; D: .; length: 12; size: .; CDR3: CASSLVGDEQFF; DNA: TGCGCCAGCAGCTTGGTCGGGGATGAGCAGTTCTTC
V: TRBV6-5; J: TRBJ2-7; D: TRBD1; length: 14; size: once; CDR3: CASTSGTGIYEQYF; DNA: TGTGCCAGCACTTCCGGGACAGGAATCTACGAGCAGTACTTC
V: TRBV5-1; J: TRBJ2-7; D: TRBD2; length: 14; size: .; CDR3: CASSTGLALYEQYF; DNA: TGCGCCAGCAGCACGGGACTAGCACTCTACGAGCAGTACTTC
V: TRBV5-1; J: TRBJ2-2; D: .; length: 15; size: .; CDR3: CASSLGTVNTGELFF; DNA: TGCGCCAGCAGCTTGGGGACAGTGAACACCGGGGAGCTGTTTTTT